Listed here is a single T cell receptor beta chain. The record originates from a study of blood T cell repertoires in COVID-19. Here immunoSEQ multiplex PCR was the method, and the copy in TCRdb shows in-frame clones only, minus some. The repertoire holds over 250,000 clones, with 88% as singletons. V dropped 4 bases and J dropped 6; count of bases not matched to a gene: 6. Germline V lookup: CDR1 LGHDT, CDR2 YNNKEL (reference sequence). This CDR3 is 13 amino acids long. This chain connects TRBV3-1 (or the pseudogene TRBV3-2) to TRBJ2-7; 7 bases align to TRBD1. What was sequenced was peripheral blood. The TCR originated in a woman in her 30s with acute or convalescent COVID-19. The CDR3 spells CASSPTGKGEQYF. For the CDR3, the DNA is TGTGCCAGCAGCCCGACAGGGAAGGGCGAGCAGTACTTC.